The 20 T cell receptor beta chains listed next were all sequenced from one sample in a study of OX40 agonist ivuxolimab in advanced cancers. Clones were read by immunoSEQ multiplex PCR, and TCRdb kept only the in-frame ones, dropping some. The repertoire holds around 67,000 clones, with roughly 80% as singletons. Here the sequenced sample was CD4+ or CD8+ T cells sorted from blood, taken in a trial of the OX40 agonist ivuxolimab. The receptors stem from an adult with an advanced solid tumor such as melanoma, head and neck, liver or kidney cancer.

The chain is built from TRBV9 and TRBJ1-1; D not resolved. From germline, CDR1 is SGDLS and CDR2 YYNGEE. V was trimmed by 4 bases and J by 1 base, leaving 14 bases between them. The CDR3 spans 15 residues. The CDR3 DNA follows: TGTGCCAGCAGCCCAAGGCGGAACACGAACACTGAAGCTTTCTTT. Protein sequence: CASSPRRNTNTEAFF.

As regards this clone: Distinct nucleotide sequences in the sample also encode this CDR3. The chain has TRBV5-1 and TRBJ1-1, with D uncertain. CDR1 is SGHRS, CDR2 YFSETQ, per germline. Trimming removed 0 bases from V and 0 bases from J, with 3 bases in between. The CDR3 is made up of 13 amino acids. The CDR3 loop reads CASSLDMNTEAFF. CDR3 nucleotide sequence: TGCGCCAGCAGCTTGGATATGAACACTGAAGCTTTCTTT.

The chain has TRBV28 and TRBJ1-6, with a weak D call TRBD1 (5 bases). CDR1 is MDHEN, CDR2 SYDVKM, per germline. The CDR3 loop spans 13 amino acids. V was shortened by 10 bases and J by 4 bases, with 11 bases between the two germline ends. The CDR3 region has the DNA TGTGCCACCCGTAGACAGTATAATTCACCCCTCCACTTT. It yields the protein CATRRQYNSPLHF.

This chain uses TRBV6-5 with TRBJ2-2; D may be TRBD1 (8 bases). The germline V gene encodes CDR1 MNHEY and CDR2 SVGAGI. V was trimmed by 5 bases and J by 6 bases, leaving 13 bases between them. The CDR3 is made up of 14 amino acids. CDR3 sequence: CASSRTGRAGELFF. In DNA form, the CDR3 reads TGTGCCAGCAGTCGGACAGGGAGGGCCGGGGAGCTGTTTTTT.

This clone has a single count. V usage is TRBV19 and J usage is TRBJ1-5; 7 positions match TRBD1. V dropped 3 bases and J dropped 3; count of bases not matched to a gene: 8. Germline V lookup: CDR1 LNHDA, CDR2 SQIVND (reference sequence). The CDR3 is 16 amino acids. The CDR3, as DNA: TGTGCCAGTAGTATCTCCCGAGGACAGGCCAATCAGCCCCAGCATTTT. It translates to CASSISRGQANQPQHF.

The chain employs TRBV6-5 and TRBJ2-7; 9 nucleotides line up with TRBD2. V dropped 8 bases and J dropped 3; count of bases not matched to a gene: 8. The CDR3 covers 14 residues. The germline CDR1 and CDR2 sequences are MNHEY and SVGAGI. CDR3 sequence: CASRTSGFYYEQYF. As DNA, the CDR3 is TGTGCCAGCCGTACTAGCGGGTTTTACTACGAGCAGTACTTC.

CDR3 amino acids: CASSPRGKGSADTQYF. CDR3 sequence (DNA): TGTGCCAGCAGTCCAAGGGGTAAAGGGAGTGCAGATACGCAGTATTTT. The V call is TRBV2, the J call TRBJ2-3; D may match TRBD1 or TRBD2 (5 bases each). Germline CDR1 reads SNHLY; CDR2 reads FYNNEI. This CDR3 has 16 residues. The germline V and J ends were trimmed by 5 bases and 4 bases, with 19 bases remaining between them.

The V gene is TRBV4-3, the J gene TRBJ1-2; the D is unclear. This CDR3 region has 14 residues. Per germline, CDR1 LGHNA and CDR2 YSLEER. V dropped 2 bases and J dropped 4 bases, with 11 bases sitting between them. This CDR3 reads CASSQYAGSYGYTF. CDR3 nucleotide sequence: TGCGCCAGCAGCCAATACGCAGGCTCCTATGGCTACACCTTC.

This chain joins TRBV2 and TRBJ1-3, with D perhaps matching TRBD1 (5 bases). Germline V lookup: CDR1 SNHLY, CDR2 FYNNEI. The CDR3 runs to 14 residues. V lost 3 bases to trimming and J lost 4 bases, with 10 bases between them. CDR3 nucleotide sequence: TGTGCCAGCAGTGAGTCAGGGTTCGGAAACACCATATATTTT. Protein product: CASSESGFGNTIYF.

The CDR3 loop reads CASRSRTQGLNTGELFF. The CDR3 nucleotides are TGTGCCAGCAGATCCCGGACACAGGGCTTGAACACCGGGGAGCTGTTTTTT. The chain recombines TRBV5-8 with TRBJ2-2; maybe TRBD1 (6 bases). Trimming took 5 bases from V and 1 from J, leaving 18 bases between them. The CDR3 has 17 residues. From germline, CDR1 is SGHTS and CDR2 YDEGEE.

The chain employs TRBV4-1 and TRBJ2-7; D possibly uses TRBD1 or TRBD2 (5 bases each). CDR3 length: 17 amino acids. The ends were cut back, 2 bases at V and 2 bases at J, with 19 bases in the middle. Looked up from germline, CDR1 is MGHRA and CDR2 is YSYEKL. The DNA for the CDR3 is TGCGCCAGCAGCCAAATATTATACGGGGACGGAGCCTACGAGCAGTACTTC. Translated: CASSQILYGDGAYEQYF.

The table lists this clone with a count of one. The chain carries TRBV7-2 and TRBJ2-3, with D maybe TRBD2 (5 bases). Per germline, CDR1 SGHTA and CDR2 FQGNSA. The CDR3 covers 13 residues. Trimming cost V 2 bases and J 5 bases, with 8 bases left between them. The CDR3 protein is CASSLLLVDTQYF. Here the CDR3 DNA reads TGTGCCAGCAGCTTATTACTAGTAGATACGCAGTATTTT.

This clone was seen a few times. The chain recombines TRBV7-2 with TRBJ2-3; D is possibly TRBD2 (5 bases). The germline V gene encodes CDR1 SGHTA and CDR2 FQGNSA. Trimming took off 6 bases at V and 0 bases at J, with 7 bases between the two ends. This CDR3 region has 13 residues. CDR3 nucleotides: TGTGCCAGCAGTCGCGGGAGCACAGATACGCAGTATTTT. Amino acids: CASSRGSTDTQYF. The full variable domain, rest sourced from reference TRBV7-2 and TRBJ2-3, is GAGVSQSPSNKVTEKGKDVELRCDPISGHTALYWYRQSLGQGLEFLIYFQGNSAPDKSGLPSDRFSAERTGGSVSTLTIQRTQQEDSAVYLCASSRGSTDTQYFGPGTRLTVL.

CDR3 nucleotide sequence: TGTGCCAGCAGTGAAGCGGACAGGGGGACCAAAAACATTCAGTACTTC. Protein sequence: CASSEADRGTKNIQYF. The rearrangement uses TRBV6-1 and TRBJ2-4; TRBD1 matches at 10 bases. The CDR3 is made up of 16 amino acids. Germline loops: CDR1 MNHNS, CDR2 SASEGT. V shed 0 bases and J 2 bases; nucleotides not matched to a gene: 1.

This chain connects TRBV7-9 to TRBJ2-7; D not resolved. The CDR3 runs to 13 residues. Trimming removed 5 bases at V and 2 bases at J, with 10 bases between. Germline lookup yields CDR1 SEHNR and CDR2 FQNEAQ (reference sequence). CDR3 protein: CASSPPVPYEQYF. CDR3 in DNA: TGTGCCAGCAGCCCGCCAGTTCCCTACGAGCAGTACTTC.

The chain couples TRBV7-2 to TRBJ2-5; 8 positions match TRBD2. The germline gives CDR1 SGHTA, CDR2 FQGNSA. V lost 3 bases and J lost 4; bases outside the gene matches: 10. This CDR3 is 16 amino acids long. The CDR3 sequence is CASSLRGAGVPETQYF. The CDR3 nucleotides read TGTGCCAGCAGCTTGCGAGGAGCGGGAGTCCCAGAGACCCAGTACTTC.

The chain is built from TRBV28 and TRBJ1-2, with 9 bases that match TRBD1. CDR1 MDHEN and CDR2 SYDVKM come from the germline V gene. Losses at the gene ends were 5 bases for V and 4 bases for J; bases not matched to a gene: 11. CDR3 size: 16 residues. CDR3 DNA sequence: TGTGCCAGCAGTAGATCAGTTACAGGGGGCGGCTATGGCTACACCTTC. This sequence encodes CASSRSVTGGGYGYTF.

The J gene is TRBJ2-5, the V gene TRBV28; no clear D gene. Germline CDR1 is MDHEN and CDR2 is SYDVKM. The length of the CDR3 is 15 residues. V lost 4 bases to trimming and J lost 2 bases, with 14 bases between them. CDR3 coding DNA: TGTGCCAGCAGTTCTTATCCGACGTTACAAGAGACCCAGTACTTC. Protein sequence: CASSSYPTLQETQYF.

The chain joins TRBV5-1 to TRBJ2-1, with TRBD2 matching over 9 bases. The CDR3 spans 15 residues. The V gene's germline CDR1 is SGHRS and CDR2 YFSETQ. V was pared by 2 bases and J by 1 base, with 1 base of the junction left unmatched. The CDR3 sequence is CASSFTSGSYNEQFF. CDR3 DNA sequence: TGCGCCAGCAGCTTCACTAGCGGGTCCTACAATGAGCAGTTCTTC.

CDR3 sequence (DNA): TGCGCCAGCAGCTTGGACGGCGCTAGCTCCTACAATGAGCAGTTCTTC. It encodes CASSLDGASSYNEQFF. The J gene is TRBJ2-1, the V gene TRBV5-1; D is unresolved. Trimming pared 0 bases from V and 0 bases from J, leaving 10 bases between. CDR1 is SGHRS, CDR2 YFSETQ, per germline. There are 16 residues in the CDR3.